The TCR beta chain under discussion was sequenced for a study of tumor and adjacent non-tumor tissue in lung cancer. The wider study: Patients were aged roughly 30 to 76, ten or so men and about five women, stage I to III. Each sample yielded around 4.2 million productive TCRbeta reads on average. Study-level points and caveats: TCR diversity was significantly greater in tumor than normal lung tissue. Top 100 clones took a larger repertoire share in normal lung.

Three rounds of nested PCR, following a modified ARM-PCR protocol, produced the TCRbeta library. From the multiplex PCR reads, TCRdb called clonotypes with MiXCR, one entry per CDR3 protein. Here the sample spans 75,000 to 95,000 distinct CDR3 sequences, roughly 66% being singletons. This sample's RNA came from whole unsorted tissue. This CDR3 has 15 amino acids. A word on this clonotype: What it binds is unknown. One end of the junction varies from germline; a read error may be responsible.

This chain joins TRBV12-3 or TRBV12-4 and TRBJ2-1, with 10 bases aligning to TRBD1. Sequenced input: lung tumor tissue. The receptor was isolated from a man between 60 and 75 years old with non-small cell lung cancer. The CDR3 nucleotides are TGTGCCAGGAGGTCGACAGGGGGCTCCTACAATGAGCAGCTCTTC. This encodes CARRSTGGSYNEQLF.